This T cell receptor beta chain was identified in a study of blood T cell repertoires in COVID-19. For the study at large: Some COVID-19 samples were acute and others convalescent; all came from the United States, Italy and Spain. T cells, B-cell-depleted T cells, or PBMCs provided the cDNA or gDNA that served as material.

Original methodology: Scientists estimated how many nucleated cells there were by amplifying reference gene primers. Sequencing used immunoSEQ multiplex PCR; TCRdb keeps in-frame clones, though not all of them. The DNA was the basis for D and trimming; V, J and clone size are from that table. In the table there are more than 300,000 clones, 70% to 90% of which are singletons. Recruited during active infection, patients (from Seattle) were subsequently followed longitudinally. Losses at the gene ends were 5 bases for V and 6 bases for J; bases not matched to a gene: 8. The CDR3 is made up of 14 amino acids. Per the germline V gene, CDR1 is MNHNY and CDR2 is SVGAGI (reference sequence).

Material for sequencing was peripheral blood. The rearrangement joins TRBV6-6 to TRBJ2-7; the match to TRBD1 covers 9 bases. The sequence derives from a woman in her twenties or thirties with COVID-19, enrolled during active disease. The CDR3 region has the DNA TGTGCCAGCAGTCGGACAGGGGAGCTCCCCGAGCAGTACTTC. Amino acid sequence: CASSRTGELPEQYF.